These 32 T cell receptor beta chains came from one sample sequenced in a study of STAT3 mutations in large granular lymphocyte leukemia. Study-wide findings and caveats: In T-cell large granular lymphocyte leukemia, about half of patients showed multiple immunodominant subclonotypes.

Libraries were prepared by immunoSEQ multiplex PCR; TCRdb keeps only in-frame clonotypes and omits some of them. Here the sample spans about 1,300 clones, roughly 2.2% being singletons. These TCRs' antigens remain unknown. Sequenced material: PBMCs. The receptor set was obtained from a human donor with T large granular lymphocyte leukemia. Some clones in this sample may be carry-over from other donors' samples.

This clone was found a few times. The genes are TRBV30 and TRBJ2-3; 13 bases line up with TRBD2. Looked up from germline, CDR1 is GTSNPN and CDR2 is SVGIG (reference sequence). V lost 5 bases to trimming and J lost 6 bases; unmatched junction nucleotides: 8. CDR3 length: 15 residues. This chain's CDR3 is CAWRSGTSGADTQYF. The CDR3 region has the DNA TGTGCCTGGCGATCCGGGACTAGCGGGGCCGATACGCAGTATTTT. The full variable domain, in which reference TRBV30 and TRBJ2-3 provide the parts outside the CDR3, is SQTIHQWPATLVQPVGSPLSLECTVEGTSNPNLYWYRQAAGRGLQLLFYSVGIGQISSEVPQNLSASRPQDRQFILSSKKLLLSDSGFYLCAWRSGTSGADTQYFGPGTRLTVL.

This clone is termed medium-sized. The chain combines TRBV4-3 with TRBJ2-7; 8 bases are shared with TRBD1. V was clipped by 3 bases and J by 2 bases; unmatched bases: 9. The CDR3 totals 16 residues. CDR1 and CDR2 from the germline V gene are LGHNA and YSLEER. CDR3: CASSHSATGEAYEQYF. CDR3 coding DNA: TGCGCCAGCAGCCACTCCGCGACAGGGGAAGCCTACGAGCAGTACTTC.

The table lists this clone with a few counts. CDR3 residues: CASKGFDTEAFF. CDR3 nucleotides: TGTGCCAGCAAAGGTTTTGACACTGAAGCTTTCTTT. The gene calls are TRBV11-2 and TRBJ1-1; D is unclear. CDR1 SGHAT and CDR2 FQNNGV come from the germline V gene. The V end lost 7 bases, the J end lost 3 bases, and 9 bases lay between the germline ends. The CDR3 loop spans 12 amino acids.

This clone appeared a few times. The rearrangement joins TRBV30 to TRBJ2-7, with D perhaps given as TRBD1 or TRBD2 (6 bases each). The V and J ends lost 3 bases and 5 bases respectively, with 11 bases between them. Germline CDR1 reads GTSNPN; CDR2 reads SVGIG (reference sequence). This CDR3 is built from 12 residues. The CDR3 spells CAWSGGRDEQYF. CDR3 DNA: TGTGCCTGGAGCGGGGGCAGGGACGAGCAGTACTTC. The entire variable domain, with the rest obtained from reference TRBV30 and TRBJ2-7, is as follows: SQTIHQWPATLVQPVGSPLSLECTVEGTSNPNLYWYRQAAGRGLQLLFYSVGIGQISSEVPQNLSASRPQDRQFILSSKKLLLSDSGFYLCAWSGGRDEQYFGPGTRLTVT.

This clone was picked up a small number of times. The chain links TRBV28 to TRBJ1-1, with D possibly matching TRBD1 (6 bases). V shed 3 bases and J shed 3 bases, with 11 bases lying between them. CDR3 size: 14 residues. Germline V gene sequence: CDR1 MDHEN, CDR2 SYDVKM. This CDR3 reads CASSFRGFYTEAFF. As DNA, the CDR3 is TGTGCCAGCAGTTTCAGGGGATTTTACACTGAAGCTTTCTTT.

CDR3 sequence: CASSLDRDSSYGYTF. The CDR3 coding sequence is TGTGCCAGCAGCTTAGACAGGGATTCTTCCTATGGCTACACCTTC. V and J are TRBV7-9 and TRBJ1-2, with D possibly TRBD1 on 6 matching bases. CDR1 and CDR2 (germline): SEHNR, FQNEAQ (reference sequence). This CDR3 is built from 15 residues. The V and J ends lost 1 base and 4 bases respectively, with 13 bases between them.

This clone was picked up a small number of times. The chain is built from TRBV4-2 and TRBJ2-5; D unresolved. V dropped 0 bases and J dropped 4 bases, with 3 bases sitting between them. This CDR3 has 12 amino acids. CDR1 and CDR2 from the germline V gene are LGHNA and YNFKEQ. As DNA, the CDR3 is TGTGCCAGCAGCCAAGAGGGAGAGACCCAGTACTTC. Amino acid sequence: CASSQEGETQYF.

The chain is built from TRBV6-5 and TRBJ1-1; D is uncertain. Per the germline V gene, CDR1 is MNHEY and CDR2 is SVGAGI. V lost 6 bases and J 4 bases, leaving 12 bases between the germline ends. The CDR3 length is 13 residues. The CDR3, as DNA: TGTGCCAGCAGGGGATCGTGGGCCACTGAAGCTTTCTTT. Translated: CASRGSWATEAFF.

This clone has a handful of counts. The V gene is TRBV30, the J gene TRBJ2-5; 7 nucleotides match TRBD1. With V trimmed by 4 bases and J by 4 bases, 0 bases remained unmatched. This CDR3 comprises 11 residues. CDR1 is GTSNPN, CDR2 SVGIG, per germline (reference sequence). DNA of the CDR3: TGTGCCTGGACAGGGGGAGAGACCCAGTACTTC. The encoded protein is CAWTGGETQYF.

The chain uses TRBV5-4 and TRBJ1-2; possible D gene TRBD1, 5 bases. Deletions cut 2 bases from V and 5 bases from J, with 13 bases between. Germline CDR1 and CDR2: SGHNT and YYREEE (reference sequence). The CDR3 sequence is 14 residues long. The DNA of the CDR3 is TGTGCCAGCAGCTTTACGGGACCCCTTTATGGCTACACCTTC. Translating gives CASSFTGPLYGYTF.

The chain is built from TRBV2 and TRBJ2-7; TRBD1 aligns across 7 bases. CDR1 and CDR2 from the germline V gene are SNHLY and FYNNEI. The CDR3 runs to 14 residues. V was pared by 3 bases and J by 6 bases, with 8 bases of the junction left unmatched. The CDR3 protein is CASSEGRTGGEQYF. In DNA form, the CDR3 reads TGTGCCAGCAGTGAGGGGCGGACAGGAGGCGAGCAGTACTTC.

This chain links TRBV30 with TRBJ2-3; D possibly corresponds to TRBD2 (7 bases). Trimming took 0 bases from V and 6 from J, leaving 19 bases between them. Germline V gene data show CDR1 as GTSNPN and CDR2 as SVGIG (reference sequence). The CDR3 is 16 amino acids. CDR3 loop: CAWSVWGGGYQDTQYF. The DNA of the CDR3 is TGTGCCTGGAGTGTTTGGGGGGGCGGGTATCAGGATACGCAGTATTTT.

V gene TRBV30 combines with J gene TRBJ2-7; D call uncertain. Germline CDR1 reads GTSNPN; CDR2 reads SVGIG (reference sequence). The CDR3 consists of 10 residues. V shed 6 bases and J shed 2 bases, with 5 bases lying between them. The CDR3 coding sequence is TGTGCCTGCGGTACCTACGAGCAGTACTTC. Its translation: CACGTYEQYF. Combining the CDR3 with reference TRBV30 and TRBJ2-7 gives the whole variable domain SQTIHQWPATLVQPVGSPLSLECTVEGTSNPNLYWYRQAAGRGLQLLFYSVGIGQISSEVPQNLSASRPQDRQFILSSKKLLLSDSGFYLCACGTYEQYFGPGTRLTVT.

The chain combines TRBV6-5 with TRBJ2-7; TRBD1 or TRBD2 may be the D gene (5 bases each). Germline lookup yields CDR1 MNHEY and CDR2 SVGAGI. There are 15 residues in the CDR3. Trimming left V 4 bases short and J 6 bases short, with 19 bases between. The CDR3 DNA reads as TGTGCCAGCAGTTCCGGGACCGCCCCCTTAGGCGAGCAGTACTTC. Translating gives CASSSGTAPLGEQYF.

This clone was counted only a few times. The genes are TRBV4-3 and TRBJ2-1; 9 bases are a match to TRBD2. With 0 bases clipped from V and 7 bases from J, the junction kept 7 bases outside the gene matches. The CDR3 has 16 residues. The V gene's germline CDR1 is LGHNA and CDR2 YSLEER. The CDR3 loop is CASSQDQAGGHNEQFF. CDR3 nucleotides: TGCGCCAGCAGCCAAGATCAAGCGGGGGGCCATAATGAGCAGTTCTTC.

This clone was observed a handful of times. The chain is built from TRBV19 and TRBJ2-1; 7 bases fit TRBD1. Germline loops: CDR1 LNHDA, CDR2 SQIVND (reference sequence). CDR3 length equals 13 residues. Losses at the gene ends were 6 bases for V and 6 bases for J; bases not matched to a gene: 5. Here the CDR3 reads CASRTGRSNEQFF. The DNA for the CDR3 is TGTGCCAGTAGGACAGGGCGATCCAATGAGCAGTTCTTC. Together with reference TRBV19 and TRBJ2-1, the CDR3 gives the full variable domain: DGGITQSPKYLFRKEGQNVTLSCEQNLNHDAMYWYRQDPGQGLRLIYYSQIVNDFQKGDIAEGYSVSREKKESFPLTVTSAQKNPTAFYLCASRTGRSNEQFFGPGTRLTVL.

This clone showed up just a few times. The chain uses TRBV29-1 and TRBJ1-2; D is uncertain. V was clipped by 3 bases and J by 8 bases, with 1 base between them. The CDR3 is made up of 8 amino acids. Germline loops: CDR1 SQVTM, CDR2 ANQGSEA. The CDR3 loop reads CSVEGYTF. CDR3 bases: TGCAGCGTTGAGGGCTACACCTTC.

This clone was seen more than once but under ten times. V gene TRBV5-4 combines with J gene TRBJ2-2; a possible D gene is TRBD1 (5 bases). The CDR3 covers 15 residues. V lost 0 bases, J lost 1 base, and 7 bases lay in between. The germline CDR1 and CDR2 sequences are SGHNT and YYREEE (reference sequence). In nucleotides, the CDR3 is TGTGCCAGCAGCTTGGGTACAGGGAACACCGGGGAGCTGTTTTTT. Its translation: CASSLGTGNTGELFF.

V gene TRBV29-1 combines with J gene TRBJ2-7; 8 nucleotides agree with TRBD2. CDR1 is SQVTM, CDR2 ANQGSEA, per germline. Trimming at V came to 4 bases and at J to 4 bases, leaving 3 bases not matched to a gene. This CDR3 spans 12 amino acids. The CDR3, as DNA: TGCAGCGTTGGCCCTAGCGGGTACGAGCAGTACTTC. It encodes CSVGPSGYEQYF.

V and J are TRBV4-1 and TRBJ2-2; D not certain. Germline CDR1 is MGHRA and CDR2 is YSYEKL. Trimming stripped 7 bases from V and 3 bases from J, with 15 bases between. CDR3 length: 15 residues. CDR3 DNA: TGCGCCAGCACCCCAGATCCACAACACACCGGGGAGCTGTTTTTT. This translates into CASTPDPQHTGELFF.

The CDR3 protein is CSVAPKGRDGYTF. CDR3 DNA: TGCAGCGTAGCCCCCAAGGGAAGGGATGGCTACACCTTC. The rearrangement links TRBV29-1 to TRBJ1-2, with D unresolved. V was trimmed by 6 bases and J by 6 bases, leaving 17 bases between them. Germline V CDR1 and CDR2: SQVTM, ANQGSEA. The CDR3 sequence is 13 residues long. The variable domain in full, completed from reference TRBV29-1 and TRBJ1-2, reads SAVISQKPSRDICQRGTSLTIQCQVDSQVTMMFWYRQQPGQSLTLIATANQGSEATYESGFVIDKFPISRPNLTFSTLTVSNMSPEDSSIYLCSVAPKGRDGYTFGSGTRLTVV.

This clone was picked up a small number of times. The CDR3, as DNA: TGTGCCAGCTCTCTCCTTGGACAGGGCGCTGAAGCTTTCTTT. It specifies CASSLLGQGAEAFF. This chain uses TRBV18 with TRBJ1-1, with TRBD1 matching over 8 bases. The CDR3 spans 14 residues. Germline V gene data show CDR1 as KGHSH and CDR2 as LQKENI. The V gene end was trimmed by 6 bases and the J gene end by 6 bases; junction bases not matched to a gene: 9.

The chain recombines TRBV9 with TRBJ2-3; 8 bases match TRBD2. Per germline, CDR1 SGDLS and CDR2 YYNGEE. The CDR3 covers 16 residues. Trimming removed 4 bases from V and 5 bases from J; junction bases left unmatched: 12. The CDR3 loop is CASSQTHGRAEDTQYF. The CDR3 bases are TGTGCCAGCAGCCAGACTCACGGGAGGGCCGAAGATACGCAGTATTTT.

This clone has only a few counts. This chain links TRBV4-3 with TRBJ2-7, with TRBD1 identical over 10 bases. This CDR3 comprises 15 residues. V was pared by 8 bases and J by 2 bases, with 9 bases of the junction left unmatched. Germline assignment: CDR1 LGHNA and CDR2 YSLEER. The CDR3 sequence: CASHTRDRGTYEQYF. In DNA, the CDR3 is TGCGCCAGCCATACCCGGGACAGGGGAACCTACGAGCAGTACTTC.

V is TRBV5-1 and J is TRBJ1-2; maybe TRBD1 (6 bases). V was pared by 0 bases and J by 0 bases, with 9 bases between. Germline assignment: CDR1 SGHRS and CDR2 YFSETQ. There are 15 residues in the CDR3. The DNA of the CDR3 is TGCGCCAGCAGCTTGGAGACAGGACCTAACTATGGCTACACCTTC. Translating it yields CASSLETGPNYGYTF.

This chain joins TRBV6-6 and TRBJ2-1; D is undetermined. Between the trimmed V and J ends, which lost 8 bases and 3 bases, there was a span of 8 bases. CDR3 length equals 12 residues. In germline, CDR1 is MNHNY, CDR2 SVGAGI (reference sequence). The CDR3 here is CASGRYYNEQFF. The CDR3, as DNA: TGTGCCAGCGGAAGGTACTACAATGAGCAGTTCTTC.

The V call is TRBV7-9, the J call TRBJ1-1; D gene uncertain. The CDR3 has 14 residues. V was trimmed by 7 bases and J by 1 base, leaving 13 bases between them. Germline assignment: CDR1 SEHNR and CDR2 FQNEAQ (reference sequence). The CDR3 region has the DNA TGTGCCAGCATCCCCGAGGCGGCGAACACTGAAGCTTTCTTT. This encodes CASIPEAANTEAFF.

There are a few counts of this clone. DNA for the CDR3: TGTGCCAGCAGTTCCACTAGATACAATGAGCAGTTCTTC. Protein product: CASSSTRYNEQFF. The chain recombines TRBV6-5 with TRBJ2-1; a possible D gene is TRBD2 (5 bases). The CDR3 is 13 residues long. V dropped 4 bases and J dropped 4 bases, with 8 bases sitting between them. In germline, CDR1 is MNHEY, CDR2 SVGAGI.

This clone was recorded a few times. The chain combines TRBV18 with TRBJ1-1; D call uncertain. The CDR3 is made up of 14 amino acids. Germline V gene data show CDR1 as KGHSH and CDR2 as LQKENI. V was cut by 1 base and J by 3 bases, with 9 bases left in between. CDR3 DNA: TGTGCCAGCTCACCACGGGAGTTGGACACTGAAGCTTTCTTT. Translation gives CASSPRELDTEAFF.

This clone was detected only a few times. The CDR3 region is CASSPGQWDNQPQHF. In DNA form, the CDR3 reads TGTGCCAGCAGTCCGGGACAGTGGGACAATCAGCCCCAGCATTTT. The genes are TRBV7-9 and TRBJ1-5; TRBD1 matches at 7 bases. Germline-derived CDR1 and CDR2 are SEHNR and FQNEAQ (reference sequence). CDR3 size: 15 residues. With V trimmed by 6 bases and J by 3 bases, 8 bases remained unmatched.

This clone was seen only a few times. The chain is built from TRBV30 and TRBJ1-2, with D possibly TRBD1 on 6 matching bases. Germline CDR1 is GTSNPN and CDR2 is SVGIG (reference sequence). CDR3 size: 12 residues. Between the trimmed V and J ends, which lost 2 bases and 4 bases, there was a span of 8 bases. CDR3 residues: CAWSRGGYGYTF. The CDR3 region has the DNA TGTGCCTGGAGTAGGGGGGGCTATGGCTACACCTTC.

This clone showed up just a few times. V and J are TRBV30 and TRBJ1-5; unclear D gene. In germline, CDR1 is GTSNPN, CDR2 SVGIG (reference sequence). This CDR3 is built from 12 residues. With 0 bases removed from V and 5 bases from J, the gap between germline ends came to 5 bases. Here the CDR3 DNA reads TGTGCCTGGAGTGTGAGGGATCAGCCCCAGCATTTT. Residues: CAWSVRDQPQHF.